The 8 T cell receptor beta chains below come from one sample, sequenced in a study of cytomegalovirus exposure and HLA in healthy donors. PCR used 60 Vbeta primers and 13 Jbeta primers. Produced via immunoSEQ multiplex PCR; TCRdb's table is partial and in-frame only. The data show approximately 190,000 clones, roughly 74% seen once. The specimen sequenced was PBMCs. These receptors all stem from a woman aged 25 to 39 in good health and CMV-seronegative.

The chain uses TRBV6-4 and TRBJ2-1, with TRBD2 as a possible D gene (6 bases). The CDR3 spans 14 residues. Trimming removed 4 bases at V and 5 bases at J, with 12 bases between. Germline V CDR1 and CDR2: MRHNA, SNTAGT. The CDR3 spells CASSGQAGNNEQFF. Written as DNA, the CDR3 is TGTGCCAGCAGTGGGCAGGCGGGGAACAATGAGCAGTTCTTC.

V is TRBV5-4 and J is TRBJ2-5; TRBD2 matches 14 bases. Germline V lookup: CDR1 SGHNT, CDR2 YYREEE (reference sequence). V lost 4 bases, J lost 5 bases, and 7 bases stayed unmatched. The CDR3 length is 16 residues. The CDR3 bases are TGTGCCAGCAGCAAGACTAGCGGGGGGGCCTTGGAGACCCAGTACTTC. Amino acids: CASSKTSGGALETQYF.

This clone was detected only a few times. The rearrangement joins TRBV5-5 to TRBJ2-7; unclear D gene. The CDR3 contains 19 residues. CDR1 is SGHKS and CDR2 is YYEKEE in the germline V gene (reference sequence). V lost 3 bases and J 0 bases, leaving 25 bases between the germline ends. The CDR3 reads CASSSLVAAISRSSYEQYF. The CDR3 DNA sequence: TGTGCCAGCAGCTCCCTTGTGGCAGCGATTAGCCGGAGCTCCTACGAGCAGTACTTC.

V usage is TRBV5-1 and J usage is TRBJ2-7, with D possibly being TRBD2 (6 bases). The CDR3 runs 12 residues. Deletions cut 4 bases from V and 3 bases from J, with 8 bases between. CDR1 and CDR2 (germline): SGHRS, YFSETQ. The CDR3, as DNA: TGCGCCAGCAGCCGCGGGAACTACGAGCAGTACTTC. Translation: CASSRGNYEQYF.

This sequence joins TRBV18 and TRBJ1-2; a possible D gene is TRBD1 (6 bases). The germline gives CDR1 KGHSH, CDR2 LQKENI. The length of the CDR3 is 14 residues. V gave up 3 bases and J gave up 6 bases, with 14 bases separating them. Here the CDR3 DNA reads TGTGCCAGCTCACCCACCGGACAGAGAGATGGCTACACCTTC. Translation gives CASSPTGQRDGYTF.

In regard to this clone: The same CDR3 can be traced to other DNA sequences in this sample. CDR3 sequence reads: CASSQGGQETQYF. The CDR3 DNA is TGTGCCAGCAGCCAGGGGGGACAAGAGACCCAGTACTTC. The V call is TRBV5-4, the J call TRBJ2-5; D may be TRBD1 (7 bases). The CDR3 has 13 amino acids. The V and J ends lost 4 bases and 2 bases respectively, with 9 bases between them. Per germline, CDR1 SGHNT and CDR2 YYREEE (reference sequence).

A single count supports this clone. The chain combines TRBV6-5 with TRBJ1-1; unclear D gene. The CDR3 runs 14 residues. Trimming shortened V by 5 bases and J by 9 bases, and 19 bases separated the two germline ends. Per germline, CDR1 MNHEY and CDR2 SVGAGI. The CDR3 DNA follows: TGTGCCAGCAGTGAAAGCTTCGGGGTTCTTCAAGCTTTCTTT. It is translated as CASSESFGVLQAFF.

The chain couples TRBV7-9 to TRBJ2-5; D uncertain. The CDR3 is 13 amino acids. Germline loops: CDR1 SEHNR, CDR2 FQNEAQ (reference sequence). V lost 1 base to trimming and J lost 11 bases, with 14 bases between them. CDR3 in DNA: TGTGCCAGCAGCTTAGTGAGTGGGTCCGGGCAGTACTTC. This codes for CASSLVSGSGQYF.